This T cell receptor (beta chain) was captured in a study of Tregs in tolerant kidney transplant recipients. Related graft donors supplied nonmyeloablative bone marrow transplants, and mixed chimerism was transient. Comments on this clone: The read halts 3 residues ahead of the CDR3 end, with the missing end drawn from the germline J gene.

The V and J ends lost 9 bases and 4 bases respectively, with 9 bases between them. The CDR3 has 11 residues. The germline CDR1 and CDR2 sequences are SEHNR and FQNEAQ (reference sequence). Clones were sequenced by immunoSEQ multiplex PCR, and TCRdb holds only the in-frame ones, with some missing. The sample has 25,000 to 40,000 clones; the top ten hold approximately 1.7%. The chain couples TRBV7-9 to TRBJ1-1; D gene ambiguous. The sequencing used CD4+ T cells from blood (PBMCs), collected 24 months after the transplant. This sequence was found in a human patient who received a combined kidney and bone marrow transplant. Some T cells may be supplied by the graft donor. The CDR3 DNA, read in part, is TGTGCCAGTTCGGAGGGCACTGAA. It encodes CASSEGTE. The entire CDR3 protein is CASSEGTEAFF.